The 5 T cell receptor beta chains presented below share a single source sample, sequenced in a study of T cells after yellow fever vaccination. TCRdb called the 5' RACE reads again in MiXCR, with one record for every CDR3 protein. The sample lists 340,000 or so distinct CDR3 sequences; approximately 12% were seen once. The sample was CD4+ T cells sorted from PBMCs, taken 15 days after the yellow fever booster vaccination. Source of these receptors: a man between 18 and 35 years old who received the YFV17D yellow fever vaccine.

This clonotype was detected a few times. V is TRBV4-3 and J is TRBJ1-4; D remains ambiguous. Trimming took off 0 bases at V and 7 bases at J, with 12 bases between the two ends. This CDR3 spans 15 amino acids. In germline, CDR1 is LGHNA, CDR2 YSLEER. The CDR3 loop is CASSQEWTGREKLFF. In nucleotides, the CDR3 is TGCGCCAGCAGCCAAGAATGGACCGGACGTGAAAAACTGTTTTTT.

The rearrangement links TRBV15 to TRBJ1-2, with D possibly TRBD1 on 5 matching bases. Germline loops: CDR1 LNHNV, CDR2 YYDKDF (reference sequence). V was trimmed by 5 bases and J by 0 bases, leaving 13 bases between them. This CDR3 has 15 residues. For the CDR3, the DNA is TGTGCCACCAGCCCCGGGACCCCGGCTAACTATGGCTACACCTTC. It encodes CATSPGTPANYGYTF.

This clonotype was found a few times. V is TRBV19 and J is TRBJ2-3, with TRBD2 as a possible D gene (6 bases). This CDR3 is built from 14 residues. V lost 8 bases and J lost 1, with 13 bases in between. The V gene's germline CDR1 is LNHDA and CDR2 SQIVND (reference sequence). The CDR3 nucleotides are TGTGCCAGTTCCGAGGGAGGTCGCACAGATACGCAGTATTTT. This translates into CASSEGGRTDTQYF.

The chain uses TRBV4-3 and TRBJ1-2; D ambiguous. With 1 base removed from V and 6 bases from J, the gap between germline ends came to 15 bases. CDR3 length: 15 residues. The germline CDR1 and CDR2 sequences are LGHNA and YSLEER. The CDR3 loop reads CASSQVYPPRHGYTF. In DNA, the CDR3 is TGCGCCAGCAGCCAAGTCTACCCCCCTCGTCATGGCTACACCTTC.

This clonotype was seen a handful of times. The chain combines TRBV5-1 with TRBJ2-7; D perhaps matches TRBD1 (6 bases). Germline V gives CDR1 SGHRS, CDR2 YFSETQ. The CDR3 runs to 14 residues. V lost 0 bases and J lost 0, with 7 bases in between. For the CDR3, the DNA is TGCGCCAGCAGCTTGGACAGGGACTCCTACGAGCAGTACTTC. This gives the protein CASSLDRDSYEQYF.